The 22 T cell receptor beta chains below were found in one sample sequenced in a study of breast tumors, draining lymph nodes, adjacent tissues. TCRdb re-called the multiplex PCR reads with MiXCR, one entry per CDR3 protein. The sample gives about 13,000 distinct CDR3 sequences, 40% to 55% of which show up once; approximately 40% is in the top ten. The sample consisted of tumor-adjacent breast tissue. These receptors came from a female donor with breast cancer. Some clones in this sample may be carry-over from other donors' samples.

This clonotype showed up many times. This CDR3 reads CASSSGGQGMAGELFF. The CDR3 DNA follows: TGTGCCAGTAGTTCTGGGGGACAGGGTATGGCCGGGGAGCTGTTTTTT. The chain carries TRBV19 and TRBJ2-2, with 9 bases lining up with TRBD1. The CDR3 length is 16 residues. Germline-derived CDR1 and CDR2 are LNHDA and SQIVND (reference sequence). V was clipped by 5 bases and J by 6 bases; unmatched bases: 10.

Remarks on this clonotype: Sequence at one end of the junction differs from germline and may be a read error. CDR3: CSAHRAGYYAQYF. The CDR3 DNA reads as TGCAGTGCCCACCGAGCGGGGTACTACGCGCAGTACTTC. The chain joins TRBV20-1 to TRBJ2-7, with TRBD2 matching over 7 bases. The length of the CDR3 is 13 residues. Germline V CDR1 and CDR2: DFQATT, SNEGSKA (reference sequence).

Concerning this clonotype itself: Since a much larger clone is just one base distant, this may be a read error. The chain couples TRBV6-2 or TRBV6-3 to TRBJ2-7; possibly TRBD2 for D (5 bases). CDR1 is MNHEY and CDR2 is SVGEGT in the germline V gene. The CDR3 is made up of 11 amino acids. Deletions cut 8 bases from V and 7 bases from J, with 12 bases between. CDR3 region: CASAGPGEQYF. The CDR3 nucleotides are TGTGCCAGCGCCGGGCCGGGGGAGCAGTACTTC.

The chain is built from TRBV6-6 and TRBJ2-3; D is unclear. Germline CDR1 and CDR2: MNHNY and SVGAGI (reference sequence). This CDR3 comprises 13 residues. Trimming removed 5 bases from V and 4 bases from J, with 10 bases in between. The CDR3 sequence is CASSESRADTQYF. Here the CDR3 DNA reads TGTGCCAGCAGTGAGTCCCGTGCAGATACGCAGTATTTT.

In its sample, this clonotype was seen many times. The rearrangement links TRBV5-8 to TRBJ2-1; D may be TRBD1 (5 bases). V dropped 2 bases and J dropped 10 bases, with 10 bases sitting between them. This CDR3 has 12 residues. Germline V gene data show CDR1 as SGHTS and CDR2 as YDEGEE. CDR3 nucleotide sequence: TGTGCCAGCAGCTTCCCGAGACAGGAGCAGTTCTTC. Translated, it gives CASSFPRQEQFF.

The gene calls are TRBV19 and TRBJ1-6, with D perhaps TRBD1 (5 bases). The CDR3 runs to 13 residues. In germline, CDR1 is LNHDA, CDR2 SQIVND (reference sequence). V was cut by 9 bases and J by 11 bases, with 17 bases left in between. In nucleotides, the CDR3 is TGTGCCAGCCTTGGGACGGCAAATCCACCCCTCCACTTT. Its translation: CASLGTANPPLHF.

Points on this clonotype: This CDR3 fails to terminate in the conserved phenylalanine or tryptophan, so it likely reflects a read error. J is TRBJ1-2 and V is TRBV27; possible D gene TRBD1, 6 bases. This CDR3 is built from 19 residues. CDR1 and CDR2 from the germline V gene are MNHEY and SMNVEV (reference sequence). With 0 bases removed from V and 3 bases from J, the gap between germline ends came to 23 bases. CDR3 nucleotides: TGTGCCAGCAGTTTATCGGGGGCCACAGGGCCCCTCCCCTACTATGGCTACACCCTT. Its translation: CASSLSGATGPLPYYGYTL.

This clonotype is categorized as medium-sized (0.01 to 0.1%). The chain links TRBV20-1 to TRBJ2-1, with 7 bases fitting TRBD1. Germline V CDR1 and CDR2: DFQATT, SNEGSKA (reference sequence). This CDR3 is 14 amino acids long. With 3 bases clipped from V and 5 bases from J, the junction kept 7 bases outside the gene matches. The CDR3 region is CSASNEGADNEQFF. The CDR3 nucleotides read TGCAGTGCTAGTAACGAGGGGGCGGACAATGAGCAGTTCTTC.

This chain uses TRBV9 with TRBJ2-5, with D perhaps being TRBD1 or TRBD2 (5 bases each). The germline V and J ends were trimmed by 6 bases and 5 bases, with 17 bases remaining between them. Germline CDR1 and CDR2: SGDLS and YYNGEE. This CDR3 is built from 14 residues. CDR3 in amino acids: CASTPVGRGETQYF. CDR3 nucleotides: TGTGCCAGCACCCCCGTTGGTCGGGGCGAGACCCAGTACTTC.

This clonotype came up once. At one boundary the junction diverges from the germline segment, which might be a read error. V usage is TRBV9 and J usage is TRBJ1-2; possibly TRBD1 for D (5 bases). CDR3 length: 15 amino acids. The V gene's germline CDR1 is SGDLS and CDR2 YYNGEE. The CDR3 sequence is CASSVLDTPLYGSTF. In DNA form, the CDR3 reads TGTGCCAGCAGCGTATTGGACACCCCGCTGTATGGCTCCACCTTC. Full variable domain (rest looked up from reference TRBV9 and TRBJ1-2): DSGVTQTPKHLITATGQRVTLRCSPRSGDLSVYWYQQSLDQGLQFLIQYYNGEERAKGNILERFSAQQFPDLHSELNLSSLELGDSALYFCASSVLDTPLYGSTFGSGTRLTVV.

The V gene is TRBV7-9, the J gene TRBJ2-7, with TRBD2 matching over 7 bases. The length of the CDR3 is 15 residues. CDR1 is SEHNR and CDR2 is FQNEAQ in the germline V gene (reference sequence). Trimming cost V 3 bases and J 2 bases; bases outside gene matches: 7. DNA of the CDR3: TGTGCCAGCAGCTTTCAGAGCGGGGCACCCTACGAGCAGTACTTC. Its translation: CASSFQSGAPYEQYF.

This clonotype was counted between two and nine times. The gene calls are TRBV7-8 and TRBJ1-6, with 9 nucleotides matching TRBD1. Germline trimming cut 3 bases from V and 9 bases from J; bases unmatched to any gene: 0. Germline lookup yields CDR1 SGHVS and CDR2 FQNEAQ. This CDR3 has 13 residues. The CDR3 nucleotides read TGTGCCAGCAGCTTGGGACAGGGTTCACCCCTCCACTTT. It is translated as CASSLGQGSPLHF.

By proportion, this clonotype is medium-sized. The chain employs TRBV6-1 and TRBJ2-7; TRBD1 matches at 7 bases. V trimming: 6 bases; J trimming: 1 base; junction bases outside the gene matches: 3. This CDR3 has 13 amino acids. Looked up from germline, CDR1 is MNHNS and CDR2 is SASEGT. The CDR3 here is CASRDRHSYEQYF. CDR3 in DNA: TGTGCCAGCAGGGACAGGCATTCCTACGAGCAGTACTTC.

In its sample, this clonotype was seen many times. The CDR3 reads CASRSTGEDTQYF. CDR3 in DNA: TGTGCCAGCAGATCAACAGGGGAGGATACGCAGTATTTT. The rearrangement links TRBV6-2 or TRBV6-3 to TRBJ2-3; 7 bases agree with TRBD1. J lost 6 bases, V lost 6 bases, and 6 bases had no gene match. The CDR3 sequence is 13 residues long. Germline V gene sequence: CDR1 MNHEY, CDR2 SVGEGT.

This clonotype was observed many times. This rearrangement joins TRBV27 to TRBJ2-7, with 10 bases fitting TRBD1. V was pared by 6 bases and J by 4 bases, with 6 bases of the junction left unmatched. CDR1 is MNHEY, CDR2 SMNVEV, per germline (reference sequence). There are 14 residues in the CDR3. CDR3 in amino acids: CASRLDRGTYEQYF. In DNA form, the CDR3 reads TGTGCCAGCAGGCTGGACAGGGGGACTTACGAGCAGTACTTC.

The chain links TRBV11-2 to TRBJ1-2; D is unclear. Germline CDR1 reads SGHAT; CDR2 reads FQNNGV. The CDR3 is 13 amino acids. V lost 0 bases, J lost 8 bases, and 10 bases lay in between. The DNA for the CDR3 is TGTGCCAGCAGCTTAGAACCCGGGAACGGCTACACCTTC. Translation: CASSLEPGNGYTF.

This clonotype has ten or more counts. This sequence may be a read error, since a much larger clone differs from it by one base. The chain carries TRBV20-1 and TRBJ2-1, with TRBD2 matching 11 bases. The V segment lost 5 bases and the J segment 1 base; nucleotides outside the gene matches: 10. This CDR3 contains 17 residues. CDR1 is DFQATT and CDR2 is SNEGSKA in the germline V gene (reference sequence). This chain's CDR3 is CSAVGTSGKTSYNEQFF. The CDR3 DNA sequence: TGCAGTGCTGTTGGGACTAGCGGCAAGACTTCCTACAATGAGCAGTTCTTC.

This clonotype was recorded at least ten times. Just one base apart from a much larger clone, this may be a read error. Lacking the conserved final phenylalanine or tryptophan, this CDR3 likely reflects a read error. The rearrangement links TRBV19 to TRBJ2-7; no clear D gene. This CDR3 has 16 residues. Between the trimmed V and J ends, which lost 1 base and 3 bases, there was a span of 16 bases. Looked up from germline, CDR1 is LNHDA and CDR2 is SQIVND (reference sequence). The CDR3 loop reads CASSIAPKGMGYEQYS. CDR3 bases: TGTGCCAGTAGTATAGCTCCTAAGGGAATGGGCTACGAGCAGTACTCC.

The rearrangement links TRBV24-1 to TRBJ1-4; 9 bases map to TRBD1. Germline-derived CDR1 and CDR2 are KGHDR and SFDVKD. V was pared by 9 bases and J by 8 bases, with 12 bases of the junction left unmatched. The CDR3 extends over 15 amino acids. CDR3 protein: CATHSGTGLGEKLFF. The CDR3 bases are TGTGCCACCCATTCAGGGACAGGGCTTGGGGAAAAACTGTTTTTT.

Judged by abundance, this clonotype is medium-sized. The chain combines TRBV20-1 with TRBJ1-6; 7 bases line up with TRBD1. Germline CDR1 and CDR2: DFQATT and SNEGSKA (reference sequence). V lost 0 bases and J lost 10; bases outside the gene matches: 3. The CDR3 length is 13 residues. In nucleotides, the CDR3 is TGCAGTGCTAGAGACACAGGGGCCTCACCCCTCCACTTT. Translation: CSARDTGASPLHF.

In its sample, this clonotype was seen many times. The chain couples TRBV27 to TRBJ1-2; D not certain. CDR3 size: 10 residues. The V end was cut by 3 bases, the J end by 7 bases, with 3 bases between. Germline V gene lookup returns CDR1 MNHEY and CDR2 SMNVEV (reference sequence). The CDR3 DNA follows: TGTGCCAGCAGTTTCTTTGGCTACACCTTC. Its translation is CASSFFGYTF.

This clonotype has ten or more counts. The chain is built from TRBV5-4 and TRBJ2-2, with 10 nucleotides matching TRBD1. V lost 1 base, J lost 1 base, and 7 bases stayed unmatched. Germline-derived CDR1 and CDR2 are SGHNT and YYREEE (reference sequence). This CDR3 spans 18 amino acids. CDR3 nucleotide sequence: TGTGCCAGCAGCTTGCCGGGACAGGGGTTTTGGAACACCGGGGAGCTGTTTTTT. Its translation: CASSLPGQGFWNTGELFF.